What follows are 27 T cell receptor beta chains derived from one specimen sequenced in a study of OX40 agonist ivuxolimab in advanced cancers. Using immunoSEQ multiplex PCR, the repertoire was profiled, and TCRdb retains in-frame clones only, with some absent. The sample records more than 95,000 clones, 75% to 95% being singletons. The sequencing here drew on CD4+ or CD8+ T cells sorted from blood, taken in a trial of the OX40 agonist ivuxolimab. These receptors all stem from an adult with an advanced solid tumor such as melanoma, head and neck, liver or kidney cancer.

The chain carries TRBV28 and TRBJ1-6; the D is unclear. Per the germline V gene, CDR1 is MDHEN and CDR2 is SYDVKM. V was shortened by 7 bases and J by 9 bases, with 13 bases between the two germline ends. CDR3 length: 13 amino acids. The DNA for the CDR3 is TGTGCCAGCATTAAGGATCTCCTTTCACCCCTCCACTTT. Translation: CASIKDLLSPLHF.

V usage is TRBV4-2 and J usage is TRBJ2-7, with a weak D call TRBD2 (6 bases). Germline V gives CDR1 LGHNA, CDR2 YNFKEQ. Trimming left V 1 base short and J 2 bases short, with 12 bases between. This CDR3 comprises 15 residues. The CDR3 DNA is TGTGCCAGCAGCCAAGGGGCGGGGCAAGCCTACGAGCAGTACTTC. This translates into CASSQGAGQAYEQYF.

The chain has TRBV30 and TRBJ2-5; D not resolved. Between the trimmed V and J ends, which lost 5 bases and 1 base, there was a span of 11 bases. Germline V lookup: CDR1 GTSNPN, CDR2 SVGIG (reference sequence). The CDR3 spans 13 residues. The CDR3 DNA reads as TGTGCCTGGGCGACCGCATTCCAAGAGACCCAGTACTTC. This sequence encodes CAWATAFQETQYF.

This clone has a single count. The chain joins TRBV21-1 to TRBJ2-7; TRBD1, as called in the table, went unchecked against the DNA. TRBV21-1 is tagged as a pseudogene. The CDR3 contains 14 residues. The CDR3 region has the DNA TGTGCCAGCAGCAGCGACAGGGGAGTTGGGGAGCAGTACTTC. This sequence encodes CASSSDRGVGEQYF.

This chain joins TRBV5-1 and TRBJ2-5, with 7 bases identical to TRBD1. V shed 3 bases and J 4 bases; nucleotides not matched to a gene: 6. CDR1 and CDR2 from the germline V gene are SGHRS and YFSETQ. The CDR3 runs 14 residues. CDR3 in DNA: TGCGCCAGCAGCTCCCGACAGGGTAGAGAGACCCAGTACTTC. It yields the protein CASSSRQGRETQYF.

The rearrangement joins TRBV7-9 to TRBJ2-7; no reliable D call. This CDR3 comprises 11 residues. The germline V gene has CDR1 SEHNR and CDR2 FQNEAQ (reference sequence). The germline V and J ends were trimmed by 5 bases and 4 bases, with 6 bases remaining between them. The CDR3: CASSPYYEQYF. CDR3 nucleotide sequence: TGTGCCAGCAGCCCCTATTACGAGCAGTACTTC.

In this sample, this clone turned up a few times. The V gene is TRBV4-1, the J gene TRBJ1-3; no clear D gene. V was clipped by 0 bases and J by 1 base, with 22 bases between them. The CDR3 is 20 amino acids. CDR1 is MGHRA and CDR2 is YSYEKL in the germline V gene. This CDR3 is CASSQDRGSFSWQSGNTIYF. The CDR3 DNA reads as TGCGCCAGCAGCCAAGACCGCGGGTCCTTCAGTTGGCAGTCTGGAAACACCATATATTTT.

The chain carries TRBV28 and TRBJ2-3; 9 bases are a match to TRBD1. Looked up from germline, CDR1 is MDHEN and CDR2 is SYDVKM. The CDR3 extends over 16 amino acids. Losses at the gene ends were 4 bases for V and 8 bases for J; bases not matched to a gene: 13. The CDR3 sequence is CASSSSGTGTRGTQYF. The CDR3 nucleotides read TGTGCCAGCAGTTCATCCGGGACAGGGACCAGAGGTACGCAGTATTTT. Based on the CDR3 plus reference TRBV28 and TRBJ2-3, the full variable domain is DVKVTQSSRYLVKRTGEKVFLECVQDMDHENMFWYRQDPGLGLRLIYFSYDVKMKEKGDIPEGYSVSREKKERFSLILESASTNQTSMYLCASSSSGTGTRGTQYFGPGTRLTVL.

The chain employs TRBV7-6 and TRBJ2-5, with D possibly matching TRBD1 (5 bases). The CDR3 contains 15 residues. V was cut by 1 base and J by 4 bases, with 13 bases left in between. CDR1 and CDR2 (germline): SGHVS, FNYEAQ. As DNA, the CDR3 is TGTGCCAGCAGCTTAGTGCCGGACACGGCAGAGACCCAGTACTTC. Its protein is CASSLVPDTAETQYF.

This clone has just a few counts. CDR3 protein: CASSFDRPPSYEQYF. The CDR3 nucleotides read TGTGCCAGCAGCTTTGACAGGCCCCCCTCCTACGAGCAGTACTTC. The chain employs TRBV11-1 and TRBJ2-7, with D possibly TRBD1 on 6 matching bases. Between the trimmed V and J ends, which lost 3 bases and 0 bases, there was a span of 12 bases. Germline V gene data show CDR1 as SGHAT and CDR2 as FQDESV (reference sequence). The CDR3 has 15 residues.

The V call is TRBV28, the J call TRBJ2-1; perhaps TRBD1 as D (5 bases). The CDR3 loop spans 15 amino acids. V lost 5 bases to trimming and J lost 7 bases, with 18 bases between them. Germline CDR1 is MDHEN and CDR2 is SYDVKM. The CDR3: CASSLPMEGDNEQFF. The CDR3 DNA follows: TGTGCCAGCAGTCTTCCCATGGAAGGGGATAATGAGCAGTTCTTC.

This chain links TRBV4-2 with TRBJ2-5; D tentatively reads TRBD1 or TRBD2 (6 bases each). Germline V gene data show CDR1 as LGHNA and CDR2 as YNFKEQ. V was trimmed by 1 base and J by 5 bases, leaving 11 bases between them. This CDR3 has 14 amino acids. The CDR3 sequence is CASSQGQGRETQYF. The CDR3 DNA sequence: TGTGCCAGCAGCCAAGGGCAGGGGAGGGAGACCCAGTACTTC.

This sequence joins TRBV5-5 and TRBJ2-5; perhaps TRBD2 as D (5 bases). This CDR3 comprises 15 residues. Germline CDR1 reads SGHKS; CDR2 reads YYEKEE (reference sequence). Trimming took off 7 bases at V and 2 bases at J, with 18 bases between the two ends. The DNA for the CDR3 is TGTGCCAGCGCAAAGGAGGCAGGCGTTCAAGAGACCCAGTACTTC. Amino acids: CASAKEAGVQETQYF. Full variable domain (rest looked up from reference TRBV5-5 and TRBJ2-5): DAGVTQSPTHLIKTRGQQVTLRCSPISGHKSVSWYQQVLGQGPQFIFQYYEKEERGRGNFPDRFSARQFPNYSSELNVNALLLGDSALYLCASAKEAGVQETQYFGPGTRLLVL.

V gene TRBV7-3 combines with J gene TRBJ2-3, with 7 bases aligning to TRBD1. J lost 3 bases, V lost 2 bases, and 8 bases had no gene match. This CDR3 contains 16 residues. The germline V gene encodes CDR1 SGHTA and CDR2 FQGTGA. The CDR3 DNA sequence: TGTGCCAGCAGCTTACAGGGGGAGTTGGTTACAGATACGCAGTATTTT. Translated, it gives CASSLQGELVTDTQYF.

The chain combines TRBV7-9 with TRBJ2-3; D might be TRBD1 (6 bases). V gave up 5 bases and J gave up 4 bases, with 19 bases separating them. The CDR3 loop spans 16 amino acids. CDR1 SEHNR and CDR2 FQNEAQ come from the germline V gene (reference sequence). The CDR3 sequence is CASSAKYGRGSDTQYF. CDR3 nucleotide sequence: TGTGCCAGCAGCGCGAAGTATGGCAGGGGATCAGATACGCAGTATTTT.

This rearrangement joins TRBV28 to TRBJ1-3; D is uncertain. Trimming took off 2 bases at V and 2 bases at J, with 13 bases between the two ends. Germline loops: CDR1 MDHEN, CDR2 SYDVKM. The CDR3 length is 16 residues. CDR3 coding DNA: TGTGCCAGCAGTTTAACGGGAAAGGGCCCTGGAAACACCATATATTTT. It translates to CASSLTGKGPGNTIYF.

The chain combines TRBV6-6 with TRBJ1-5, with 7 positions matching TRBD1. This CDR3 is built from 12 residues. Germline V CDR1 and CDR2: MNHNY, SVGAGI (reference sequence). Trimming at V came to 6 bases and at J to 4 bases, leaving 0 bases not matched to a gene. This CDR3 is CASRTGNQPQHF. The CDR3 DNA is TGTGCCAGCAGGACAGGGAATCAGCCCCAGCATTTT.

This sequence joins TRBV5-6 and TRBJ1-1; D remains unclear. Germline V gene lookup returns CDR1 SGHDT and CDR2 YYEEEE. Trimming pared 2 bases from V and 1 base from J, leaving 9 bases between. This CDR3 is 14 amino acids long. In DNA, the CDR3 is TGTGCCAGCAGCTTTTTACAGCCGAACACTGAAGCTTTCTTT. Translation gives CASSFLQPNTEAFF.

J is TRBJ2-6 and V is TRBV19; a possible D gene is TRBD1 (5 bases). Trimming left V 5 bases short and J 0 bases short, with 8 bases between. The CDR3 has 15 residues. Germline CDR1 reads LNHDA; CDR2 reads SQIVND (reference sequence). CDR3 sequence (DNA): TGTGCCAGTAGTCAGGGCCTCTCTGGGGCCAACGTCCTGACTTTC. This translates into CASSQGLSGANVLTF.

The V gene is TRBV11-3, the J gene TRBJ2-1, with D hard to call. V dropped 3 bases and J dropped 5 bases, with 8 bases sitting between them. Per germline, CDR1 SGHNT and CDR2 YENEEA. The CDR3 is 13 residues long. The CDR3 loop is CASSFVADNEQFF. CDR3 DNA sequence: TGTGCCAGCAGCTTTGTGGCCGACAATGAGCAGTTCTTC.

The V and J genes are TRBV28 and TRBJ2-5; TRBD1 matches at 8 bases. Germline CDR1 MDHEN, CDR2 SYDVKM. CDR3 length: 16 residues. Trimming removed 7 bases from V and 1 base from J; junction bases left unmatched: 11. This CDR3 reads CASNIGQGRFQETQYF. For the CDR3, the DNA is TGTGCCAGCAACATCGGACAGGGAAGATTCCAAGAGACCCAGTACTTC.

V and J are TRBV4-3 and TRBJ2-1; 7 positions match TRBD2. Losses at the gene ends were 4 bases for V and 3 bases for J; bases not matched to a gene: 6. CDR3 length equals 15 residues. Germline V CDR1 and CDR2: LGHNA, YSLEER. The CDR3 DNA reads TGCGCCAGCAGCCCCGCGGGAGCGATCTACAATGAGCAGTTCTTC. Encoded protein: CASSPAGAIYNEQFF.

The J gene is TRBJ1-1, the V gene TRBV7-8; maybe TRBD1 (5 bases). The germline gives CDR1 SGHVS, CDR2 FQNEAQ. Trimming left V 1 base short and J 4 bases short, with 19 bases between. This CDR3 has 17 amino acids. For the CDR3, the DNA is TGTGCCAGCAGCTTAGGCCTCGGGACCCGGGGCCGCACTGAAGCTTTCTTT. The encoded protein is CASSLGLGTRGRTEAFF. Supplemented by reference TRBV7-8 and TRBJ1-1, the full variable domain reads GAGVSQSPRYKVAKRGQDVALRCDPISGHVSLFWYQQALGQGPEFLTYFQNEAQLDKSGLPSDRFFAERPEGSVSTLKIQRTQQEDSAVYLCASSLGLGTRGRTEAFFGQGTRLTVV.

The genes are TRBV2 and TRBJ2-3; D call uncertain. This CDR3 is built from 11 residues. Per the germline V gene, CDR1 is SNHLY and CDR2 is FYNNEI. The V and J ends lost 6 bases and 5 bases respectively, with 6 bases between them. CDR3 sequence (DNA): TGTGCCAGCAGGAACTTAGATACGCAGTATTTT. This sequence encodes CASRNLDTQYF.

The rearrangement links TRBV5-4 to TRBJ1-2; the D is unclear. This CDR3 spans 13 amino acids. V was shortened by 4 bases and J by 7 bases, with 14 bases between the two germline ends. Germline V gives CDR1 SGHNT, CDR2 YYREEE (reference sequence). The CDR3 spells CASSPTAGPGYTF. As DNA, the CDR3 is TGTGCCAGCAGCCCGACCGCCGGACCTGGCTACACCTTC.

The V and J genes are TRBV11-1 and TRBJ2-3; no clear D. CDR3 length: 13 residues. The germline V and J ends were trimmed by 4 bases and 2 bases, with 7 bases remaining between them. Germline V gene sequence: CDR1 SGHAT, CDR2 FQDESV (reference sequence). CDR3 residues: CASSYDPTDTQYF. The CDR3 region has the DNA TGTGCCAGCAGCTACGACCCCACAGATACGCAGTATTTT. The whole variable domain, filled in from reference TRBV11-1 and TRBJ2-3, reads EAEVAQSPRYKITEKSQAVAFWCDPISGHATLYWYRQILGQGPELLVQFQDESVVDDSQLPKDRFSAERLKGVDSTLKIQPAELGDSAMYLCASSYDPTDTQYFGPGTRLTVL.

The rearrangement uses TRBV6-5 and TRBJ1-3; D is unresolved. The CDR3 extends over 16 amino acids. V was pared by 0 bases and J by 0 bases, with 9 bases between. Germline V CDR1 and CDR2: MNHEY, SVGAGI. The CDR3 protein is CASSYSSQPSGNTIYF. The CDR3 region has the DNA TGTGCCAGCAGTTACTCGTCGCAGCCCTCTGGAAACACCATATATTTT.